The clone carrying this T cell receptor (beta chain) occurred once. Its antigen is still unknown. The data originate from a study of T cell responses to AZD1222 COVID-19 vaccine. The study's findings and limits: Baseline seropositivity characterized only six AZD1222 recipients. An increase in Spike-specific TCR breadth and depth was observed after two AZD1222 doses. Across spike, vaccine-associated CD4 TCRs were found, dominant at 160-218 and 743-854. Nearly half of the spike-specific TCRs reportedly recognize variant regions that carry no mutations.

The CDR3 consists of 13 residues. Germline V gene sequence: CDR1 MNHNY, CDR2 SVGAGI (reference sequence). V was clipped by 6 bases and J by 13 bases; unmatched bases: 10. Sequenced by immunoSEQ multiplex PCR; TCRdb stores in-frame clones only, minus some. The sample has around 45,000 clones, around 77% seen once; the top ten hold 20% to 25%. The TCR sequence derives from an adult who received the MenACWY meningococcal vaccine as a control. The chain recombines TRBV6-6 with TRBJ1-4; TRBD1 agrees at 8 bases. The specimen was peripheral blood, collected 28 days after the second dose of the MenACWY control vaccine. The CDR3 here is CASSQFATGVLFF. CDR3 sequence (DNA): TGTGCCAGCAGCCAATTCGCGACAGGGGTACTGTTTTTT.